The rows below give T cell receptor beta chains drawn from one sample of a study of CXCR4 blockade with PD-1 therapy in pancreatic cancer. TCRdb keeps only in-frame clones here, not all; method: immunoSEQ multiplex PCR. The sample lists 3,600 or so clones, more than 35% seen once, with less than 20% in the top ten. The source material was tumor tissue. These receptors were collected from a human donor with pancreatic ductal adenocarcinoma. CDR3s include the opening cysteine and the closing phenylalanine or tryptophan. Each record gives: CDR3 DNA, CDR3 protein, V gene, clone size, J gene, D gene. A D gene is named only where the DNA matches it firmly. The listing skips clone size in some rows; elsewhere it reads once, few, many or a size class.

cdr3_nt: TGTGCCAGCTCACCATCGCAGGGGTTAGGCATGAACACTGAAGCTTTCTTT
cdr3_aa: CASSPSQGLGMNTEAFF
v_call: TRBV18
clone_size: -
j_call: TRBJ1-1
d_call: -

cdr3_nt: TGTGCCAGCAGCGCGGGTGGGGCGACTAATGAAAAACTGTTTTTT
cdr3_aa: CASSAGGATNEKLFF
v_call: TRBV7-5
clone_size: -
j_call: TRBJ1-4
d_call: -

cdr3_nt: TGTGCCAGCAGTCGGACAGGGATACAGGGAGGCACAGATACGCAGTATTTT
cdr3_aa: CASSRTGIQGGTDTQYF
v_call: TRBV2
clone_size: few
j_call: TRBJ2-3
d_call: TRBD1

cdr3_nt: TGTGCCAGCTCACCCGGAATTACAGACAAGAACACTGAAGCTTTCTTT
cdr3_aa: CASSPGITDKNTEAFF
v_call: TRBV18
clone_size: -
j_call: TRBJ1-1
d_call: -

cdr3_nt: TGCGCCAGCGGACCGGACAGGGGGAACACTGAAGCTTTCTTT
cdr3_aa: CASGPDRGNTEAFF
v_call: TRBV5-1
clone_size: few
j_call: TRBJ1-1
d_call: TRBD1

cdr3_nt: TGTGCCAGCAGTGACAGCGGGGGGGGCACAGATACGCAGTATTTT
cdr3_aa: CASSDSGGGTDTQYF
v_call: TRBV6-8
clone_size: few
j_call: TRBJ2-3
d_call: TRBD2

cdr3_nt: TGTGCCAGCAGCGTAGCGGCGGGGCGAGGGAACACTGAAGCTTTCTTT
cdr3_aa: CASSVAAGRGNTEAFF
v_call: TRBV9
clone_size: few
j_call: TRBJ1-1
d_call: -

cdr3_nt: TGTGCCAGCAGCGCCAACACACGCTACTCTGGAAACACCATATATTTT
cdr3_aa: CASSANTRYSGNTIYF
v_call: TRBV9
clone_size: medium-sized
j_call: TRBJ1-3
d_call: -

cdr3_nt: TGCAGCGTTGAACGAGAGTGGCGGGGGGCCCGGTATTTT
cdr3_aa: CSVEREWRGARYF
v_call: TRBV29-1
clone_size: -
j_call: TRBJ2-3
d_call: TRBD2

cdr3_nt: TGTGCCAGCAGTCTCCGGGACAGGGGGCTCAACGAGCAGTACTTC
cdr3_aa: CASSLRDRGLNEQYF
v_call: TRBV6-4
clone_size: -
j_call: TRBJ2-7
d_call: TRBD1

cdr3_nt: TGTGCCAGTCTCCAGGGACTGGGGCCCACAGATACGCAGTATTTT
cdr3_aa: CASLQGLGPTDTQYF
v_call: TRBV19
clone_size: -
j_call: TRBJ2-3
d_call: -

cdr3_nt: TGTGCCAGCAGTTTATGGGCAGCCAGAGGGCAGCCCCAGCATTTT
cdr3_aa: CASSLWAARGQPQHF
v_call: TRBV28
clone_size: -
j_call: TRBJ1-5
d_call: -

cdr3_nt: TGTGCCAGCAGAGCCCGGACGGAGGGGAACACTGAAGCTTTCTTT
cdr3_aa: CASRARTEGNTEAFF
v_call: TRBV6-8
clone_size: -
j_call: TRBJ1-1
d_call: -

cdr3_nt: TGTGCCAGTAGTATAGGGAGACTAGCGGGCAATGAGCAGTTCTTC
cdr3_aa: CASSIGRLAGNEQFF
v_call: TRBV19
clone_size: -
j_call: TRBJ2-1
d_call: TRBD2

cdr3_nt: TGTGCCAGCAGTTCCAACCCCTCCTACGAGCAGTACTTC
cdr3_aa: CASSSNPSYEQYF
v_call: TRBV6-8
clone_size: few
j_call: TRBJ2-7
d_call: -